The 30 T cell receptor beta chains in this list originate from one sample, sequenced in a study of blood T cell repertoires in COVID-19. Clones were sequenced by immunoSEQ multiplex PCR, and TCRdb holds only the in-frame ones, with some missing. The sample holds 55,000 to 90,000 clones; around 83% are singletons and the top ten take almost 4%. What was sequenced was peripheral blood. These receptor sequences come from an older man with active COVID-19.

V is TRBV24-1 and J is TRBJ2-1; 7 bases map to TRBD1. V lost 4 bases, J lost 4 bases, and 9 bases stayed unmatched. CDR1 and CDR2 from the germline V gene are KGHDR and SFDVKD. The CDR3 totals 16 residues. CDR3 bases: TGTGCCACCAGTGACGCCGCCGGGACAGATTACAATGAGCAGTTCTTC. This gives the protein CATSDAAGTDYNEQFF.

The chain couples TRBV7-2 to TRBJ2-1; 14 bases agree with TRBD2. Germline loops: CDR1 SGHTA, CDR2 FQGNSA. The V segment lost 5 bases and the J segment 12 bases; nucleotides outside the gene matches: 9. The CDR3 sequence is 15 residues long. CDR3 sequence: CASSPAGLAGAGQFF. CDR3 bases: TGTGCCAGCAGCCCCGCGGGACTAGCGGGAGCGGGGCAGTTCTTC.

V gene TRBV7-8 combines with J gene TRBJ2-3, with 8 bases that match TRBD1. The germline V gene has CDR1 SGHVS and CDR2 FQNEAQ. With V trimmed by 5 bases and J by 6 bases, 16 bases remained unmatched. This CDR3 spans 17 amino acids. Here the CDR3 reads CASSPGTGTVVPDTQYF. CDR3 DNA: TGTGCCAGCAGCCCCGGGACAGGCACTGTGGTGCCGGATACGCAGTATTTT. The entire variable domain, with the rest obtained from reference TRBV7-8 and TRBJ2-3, is as follows: GAGVSQSPRYKVAKRGQDVALRCDPISGHVSLFWYQQALGQGPEFLTYFQNEAQLDKSGLPSDRFFAERPEGSVSTLKIQRTQQEDSAVYLCASSPGTGTVVPDTQYFGPGTRLTVL.

This sequence joins TRBV5-1 and TRBJ2-7; TRBD2 is a possible D gene (6 bases). This CDR3 region has 12 residues. Germline CDR1 is SGHRS and CDR2 is YFSETQ. V was clipped by 4 bases and J by 5 bases, with 10 bases between them. The CDR3 bases are TGCGCCAGCAGCCTAACGGGGGACGAGCAGTACTTC. Protein: CASSLTGDEQYF.

This clone was counted only a few times. The V call is TRBV5-1, the J call TRBJ1-4; 8 bases agree with TRBD1. CDR1 is SGHRS and CDR2 is YFSETQ in the germline V gene. The CDR3 has 15 amino acids. V was clipped by 4 bases and J by 7 bases; unmatched bases: 9. The CDR3 loop is CASSPQTGAGEKLFF. CDR3 coding DNA: TGCGCCAGCAGCCCCCAGACAGGGGCGGGTGAAAAACTGTTTTTT. Supplemented by reference TRBV5-1 and TRBJ1-4, the full variable domain reads KAGVTQTPRYLIKTRGQQVTLSCSPISGHRSVSWYQQTPGQGLQFLFEYFSETQRNKGNFPGRFSGRQFSNSRSEMNVSTLELGDSALYLCASSPQTGAGEKLFFGSGTQLSVL.

In its sample, this clone was seen a few times. The chain has TRBV18 and TRBJ2-1; the D gene is possibly TRBD1 (6 bases). Trimming cost V 2 bases and J 6 bases, with 14 bases left between them. Germline V gene lookup returns CDR1 KGHSH and CDR2 LQKENI. This CDR3 is 15 amino acids long. The DNA of the CDR3 is TGTGCCAGCTCACCAGGGGGTGGGGGCCCCAATGAGCAGTTCTTC. This translates into CASSPGGGGPNEQFF.

This clone was counted a few times. The gene calls are TRBV6-6 and TRBJ1-5; 7 bases line up with TRBD1. The length of the CDR3 is 14 residues. With 6 bases clipped from V and 2 bases from J, the junction kept 4 bases outside the gene matches. Germline CDR1 is MNHNY and CDR2 is SVGAGI (reference sequence). CDR3 nucleotide sequence: TGTGCCAGCAGCACAGGGGATCGCAATCAGCCCCAGCATTTT. It yields the protein CASSTGDRNQPQHF.

V is TRBV19 and J is TRBJ1-1, with 10 bases that match TRBD1. Losses at the gene ends were 3 bases for V and 7 bases for J; bases not matched to a gene: 5. The germline CDR1 and CDR2 sequences are LNHDA and SQIVND (reference sequence). The CDR3 contains 14 residues. The CDR3 nucleotides read TGTGCCAGTAGTATGGGACAGGGGAGGGGTGAAGCTTTCTTT. It yields the protein CASSMGQGRGEAFF.

The rearrangement uses TRBV7-8 and TRBJ1-4; possibly TRBD1 for D (5 bases). V shed 2 bases and J shed 6 bases, with 19 bases lying between them. The CDR3 contains 17 residues. The V gene's germline CDR1 is SGHVS and CDR2 FQNEAQ. This CDR3 reads CASSLYPTGSLDEKLFF. In DNA, the CDR3 is TGTGCCAGCAGCTTATACCCCACAGGTTCGCTTGATGAAAAACTGTTTTTT.

V gene TRBV20-1 combines with J gene TRBJ1-5; no clear D. The CDR3 sequence is 10 residues long. Germline V gene data show CDR1 as DFQATT and CDR2 as SNEGSKA (reference sequence). V was clipped by 3 bases and J by 7 bases, with 4 bases between them. The CDR3 nucleotides are TGCAGTGCTAGTCTGCAGCCCCAGCATTTT. This codes for CSASLQPQHF.

By share, this clone ranks as medium-sized (0.01 to 0.1%). Written as DNA, the CDR3 is TGTGCCAGCTCACCACCGGACAGGGTCCGGGAGCTGTTTTTT. Amino acid sequence: CASSPPDRVRELFF. The V call is TRBV18, the J call TRBJ2-2; the match to TRBD1 covers 8 bases. There are 14 residues in the CDR3. Germline V CDR1 and CDR2: KGHSH, LQKENI. Trimming cost V 0 bases and J 9 bases; bases outside gene matches: 3.

The chain uses TRBV6-2 or TRBV6-3 and TRBJ2-7; tentatively, D is TRBD2 (5 bases). Germline V CDR1 and CDR2: MNHEY, SVGEGT. With 6 bases removed from V and 0 bases from J, the gap between germline ends came to 15 bases. This CDR3 has 15 amino acids. As DNA, the CDR3 is TGTGCCAGCAGCGGCCGGACGGGGAGCTCCTACGAGCAGTACTTC. Translating it yields CASSGRTGSSYEQYF.

The J gene is TRBJ2-5, the V gene TRBV5-6; D possibly corresponds to TRBD1 (6 bases). Trimming removed 0 bases from V and 5 bases from J, with 17 bases in between. Germline values: CDR1 SGHDT, CDR2 YYEEEE. This CDR3 contains 16 residues. Here the CDR3 DNA reads TGTGCCAGCAGCTTGGTGTTTGGGGGCGGCAGCGAGACCCAGTACTTC. This gives the protein CASSLVFGGGSETQYF.

J is TRBJ2-5 and V is TRBV7-2; 8 nucleotides match TRBD1. Germline loops: CDR1 SGHTA, CDR2 FQGNSA. The V gene end was trimmed by 0 bases and the J gene end by 5 bases; junction bases not matched to a gene: 8. This CDR3 contains 16 residues. The chain's CDR3 is CASSLAFTGGSETQYF. The CDR3 nucleotides read TGTGCCAGCAGCTTAGCGTTCACAGGGGGTTCGGAGACCCAGTACTTC.

This sequence joins TRBV24-1 and TRBJ2-7; D uncertain. Germline-derived CDR1 and CDR2 are KGHDR and SFDVKD. The CDR3 consists of 13 residues. Trimming took 5 bases from V and 2 from J, leaving 9 bases between them. CDR3 sequence: CATSGQNPYEQYF. CDR3 in DNA: TGTGCCACCAGTGGCCAGAACCCCTACGAGCAGTACTTC.

The gene calls are TRBV19 and TRBJ1-1; 7 bases are a match to TRBD1. The trim removed 3 bases at V and 0 bases at J, leaving 4 bases unmatched. CDR1 and CDR2 from the germline V gene are LNHDA and SQIVND (reference sequence). The CDR3 totals 15 residues. The CDR3 protein is CASSMGQPLNTEAFF. The DNA of the CDR3 is TGTGCCAGTAGTATGGGACAGCCACTGAACACTGAAGCTTTCTTT.

The chain combines TRBV3-1 (or the pseudogene TRBV3-2) with TRBJ2-7; 9 positions agree with TRBD2. Germline CDR1 reads LGHDT; CDR2 reads YNNKEL (reference sequence). Germline trimming cut 3 bases from V and 0 bases from J; bases unmatched to any gene: 18. The CDR3 has 20 residues. CDR3 sequence (DNA): TGTGCCAGCAGCCACCCCCCCCCGGCTAGCGGGATCACACACTCCTACGAGCAGTACTTC. It yields the protein CASSHPPPASGITHSYEQYF.

The chain has TRBV6-5 and TRBJ2-3; 10 nucleotides match TRBD1. V gave up 6 bases and J gave up 2 bases; unmatched junction bases: 5. The germline gives CDR1 MNHEY, CDR2 SVGAGI. The CDR3 consists of 15 residues. The CDR3 nucleotides are TGTGCCAGCAGCCTGGGACAGGGGATCACAGATACGCAGTATTTT. Its translation is CASSLGQGITDTQYF.

Only one count was recorded for this clone. The chain uses TRBV9 and TRBJ2-3; TRBD2 agrees at 10 bases. V lost 4 bases to trimming and J lost 8 bases; unmatched junction nucleotides: 7. This CDR3 contains 14 residues. The germline V gene has CDR1 SGDLS and CDR2 YYNGEE. CDR3 in amino acids: CASSSGTSAATQYF. The CDR3 DNA reads as TGTGCCAGCAGCTCAGGGACTAGCGCGGCTACGCAGTATTTT.

This clone appeared a few times. V gene TRBV4-3 combines with J gene TRBJ2-1, with a weak D call TRBD2 (5 bases). Germline V gene lookup returns CDR1 LGHNA and CDR2 YSLEER. This CDR3 comprises 15 residues. V was pared by 3 bases and J by 0 bases, with 9 bases between. The CDR3 spells CASSHGEGSYNEQFF. The CDR3 DNA reads as TGCGCCAGCAGCCACGGGGAAGGCTCCTACAATGAGCAGTTCTTC.

J is TRBJ2-2 and V is TRBV13; possible D gene TRBD2, 6 bases. The germline CDR1 and CDR2 sequences are PRHDT and FYEKMQ (reference sequence). V was shortened by 5 bases and J by 6 bases, with 10 bases between the two germline ends. CDR3 length: 13 amino acids. The CDR3 is CASSIAGPGELFF. CDR3 nucleotide sequence: TGTGCCAGCAGCATCGCGGGGCCCGGGGAGCTGTTTTTT.

The chain joins TRBV5-1 to TRBJ2-2, with 9 bases fitting TRBD1. CDR1 and CDR2 (germline): SGHRS, YFSETQ. The V gene end was trimmed by 4 bases and the J gene end by 5 bases; junction bases not matched to a gene: 6. This CDR3 has 15 residues. CDR3 nucleotides: TGCGCCAGCAGCCCCCCGGGACAGGGTACCGGGGAGCTGTTTTTT. Protein product: CASSPPGQGTGELFF.

J is TRBJ2-3 and V is TRBV5-4, with D maybe TRBD1 (6 bases). The V gene lost 6 bases and the J gene lost 6 bases, with 11 bases spanning the gap. In germline, CDR1 is SGHNT, CDR2 YYREEE (reference sequence). The CDR3 sequence is 12 residues long. The DNA of the CDR3 is TGTGCCAGCACCCTCCAGGGGGATACGCAGTATTTT. Its protein product is CASTLQGDTQYF.

This clone appeared a few times. The chain recombines TRBV2 with TRBJ1-6, with TRBD1 matching over 8 bases. The germline CDR1 and CDR2 sequences are SNHLY and FYNNEI. The CDR3 totals 16 residues. The V and J ends lost 7 bases and 5 bases, in that order; junction bases with no gene match: 10. The CDR3 is CASKGAGGKNNSPLHF. CDR3 nucleotides: TGTGCCAGCAAAGGGGCAGGGGGCAAAAATAATTCACCCCTCCACTTT.

This chain joins TRBV4-3 and TRBJ2-6; D uncertain. The V gene's germline CDR1 is LGHNA and CDR2 YSLEER. The CDR3 loop spans 17 amino acids. V lost 4 bases and J 0 bases, leaving 13 bases between the germline ends. CDR3 protein: CASSPHVALSGANVLTF. CDR3 nucleotides: TGCGCCAGCAGCCCCCACGTGGCCCTCTCTGGGGCCAACGTCCTGACTTTC.

V is TRBV6-2 or TRBV6-3 and J is TRBJ2-5; D remains ambiguous. Looked up from germline, CDR1 is MNHEY and CDR2 is SVGEGT. Trimming removed 4 bases at V and 3 bases at J, with 9 bases between. The CDR3 contains 13 residues. This CDR3 reads CASSSGYEETQYF. The CDR3 DNA is TGTGCCAGCAGTTCCGGGTACGAAGAGACCCAGTACTTC.

This chain joins TRBV4-2 and TRBJ2-3, with 7 bases lining up with TRBD2. This CDR3 comprises 16 residues. From germline, CDR1 is LGHNA and CDR2 YNFKEQ. The ends lost 6 bases at V and 0 bases at J; junction bases unmatched: 9. This CDR3 is CASRWGEGGSTDTQYF. The CDR3 DNA sequence: TGTGCCAGCAGGTGGGGGGAGGGCGGGAGCACAGATACGCAGTATTTT.

This chain uses TRBV24-1 with TRBJ2-5; D might be TRBD2 (5 bases). V was trimmed by 1 base and J by 2 bases, leaving 13 bases between them. Germline values: CDR1 KGHDR, CDR2 SFDVKD. This CDR3 has 16 residues. CDR3 loop: CATSDFRARGQETQYF. For the CDR3, the DNA is TGTGCCACCAGTGATTTCCGGGCGAGAGGGCAAGAGACCCAGTACTTC.

The chain links TRBV19 to TRBJ2-5; D unclear. Germline CDR1 is LNHDA and CDR2 is SQIVND (reference sequence). Deletions cut 11 bases from V and 1 base from J, with 5 bases between. This CDR3 is 10 amino acids long. Here the CDR3 DNA reads TGTGCCGCAGGCCAAGAGACCCAGTACTTC. Translated: CAAGQETQYF.

The V and J genes are TRBV3-1 (or the pseudogene TRBV3-2) and TRBJ2-7; TRBD2 agrees at 9 bases. J was trimmed by 2 bases and V by 0 bases; bases with no gene match: 5. The CDR3 spans 16 residues. Germline V gene lookup returns CDR1 LGHDT and CDR2 YNNKEL (reference sequence). The CDR3 region is CASSQDLASGTYEQYF. As DNA, the CDR3 is TGTGCCAGCAGCCAAGATTTGGCTAGCGGGACCTACGAGCAGTACTTC.